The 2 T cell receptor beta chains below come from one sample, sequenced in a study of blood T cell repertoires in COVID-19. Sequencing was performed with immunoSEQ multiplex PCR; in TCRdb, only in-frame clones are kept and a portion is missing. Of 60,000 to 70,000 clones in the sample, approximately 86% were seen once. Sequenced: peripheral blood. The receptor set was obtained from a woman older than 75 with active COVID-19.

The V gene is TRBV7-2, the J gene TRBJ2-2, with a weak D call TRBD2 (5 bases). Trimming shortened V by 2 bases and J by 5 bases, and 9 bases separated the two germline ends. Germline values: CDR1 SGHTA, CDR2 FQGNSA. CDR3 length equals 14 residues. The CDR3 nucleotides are TGTGCCAGCAGCTTACGCGGAGGTACCGGGGAGCTGTTTTTT. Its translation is CASSLRGGTGELFF.

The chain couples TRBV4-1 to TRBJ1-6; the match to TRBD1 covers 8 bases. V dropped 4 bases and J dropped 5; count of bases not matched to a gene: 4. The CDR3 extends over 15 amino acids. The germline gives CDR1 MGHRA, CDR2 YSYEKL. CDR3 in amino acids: CASSLDRENNSPLHF. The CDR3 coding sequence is TGCGCCAGCAGCCTGGACAGGGAGAATAATTCACCCCTCCACTTT.